The source of this TCR beta chain is a study of CD4 T cells in relation to SARS-CoV-2 and coronaviruses. Remarks on this clone: Antigen unknown.

In germline, CDR1 is SQVTM, CDR2 ANQGSEA. The CDR3 is made up of 14 amino acids. Trimming removed 7 bases from V and 2 bases from J, with 16 bases in between. CD4+ T cells from unexposed donors were obtained before the COVID-19 pandemic (2011-2018). CD4+ T cells were isolated from the cells after around 11 days of culture. Profiling relied on immunoSEQ multiplex PCR, and the TCRdb table lists in-frame clones only, not all of them. The table has under 35,000 clones, roughly three quarters seen once. Specimen: CD4+ T cells from PBMCs, cultured in vitro. The clonotype originates from a human donor in good health. V and J are TRBV29-1 and TRBJ2-3; D perhaps matches TRBD1 (7 bases). The DNA of the CDR3 is TGCAGCGGCCAGGGGGGCGGGCTCACAGATACGCAGTATTTT. Translating gives CSGQGGGLTDTQYF.